These 8 T cell receptor beta chains were sequenced from one sample in a study of blood T cell repertoires in COVID-19 (TCRdb year 2020). Libraries were built with the immunoSEQ multiplex PCR assay. Drawn from immuneACCESS, this table holds only the in-frame rearrangements with V and J called that TCRdb kept. Clones are partly lost; checked studies trace under half to an unresolved V gene and leave the rest unexplained. The sample includes 350,000 to 500,000 clones, with roughly 90% observed a single time. The ten largest clones add up to about 1.5% of the sample. The sample was PBMCs or T cells enriched from blood (not recorded which). These receptors all come from a young woman who had been exposed to COVID-19.

The V and J genes are TRBV4-1 and TRBJ1-1; D is undetermined. This CDR3 has 12 residues. Germline V gene lookup returns CDR1 MGHRA and CDR2 YSYEKL. V lost 3 bases and J lost 2, with 4 bases in between. CDR3 sequence (DNA): TGCGCCAGCAGCCACCCAAACACTGAAGCTTTCTTT. Translation gives CASSHPNTEAFF.

This chain connects TRBV28 to TRBJ1-5; possibly TRBD1 for D (6 bases). The length of the CDR3 is 12 residues. The V end lost 4 bases, the J end lost 7 bases, and 8 bases lay between the germline ends. Germline V lookup: CDR1 MDHEN, CDR2 SYDVKM. This CDR3 is CASSSRGQPQHF. As DNA, the CDR3 is TGTGCCAGCAGTTCCAGGGGACAGCCCCAGCATTTT.

This chain links TRBV14 with TRBJ2-7, with a possible D match to TRBD1 (5 bases). The CDR3 totals 15 residues. CDR1 is SGHDN and CDR2 is FVKESK in the germline V gene. V lost 6 bases and J lost 1, with 16 bases in between. This chain's CDR3 is CASSLGRFISYEQYF. The CDR3 nucleotides read TGTGCCAGCAGTCTGGGGCGCTTCATTTCCTACGAGCAGTACTTC.

The V call is TRBV28, the J call TRBJ1-2, with TRBD1 identical over 10 bases. Germline V lookup: CDR1 MDHEN, CDR2 SYDVKM. This CDR3 is 15 amino acids long. The V segment lost 5 bases and the J segment 4 bases; nucleotides outside the gene matches: 7. CDR3 DNA: TGTGCCAGCAGTCCCGGGACAGGGGCCACCTATGGCTACACCTTC. The encoded protein is CASSPGTGATYGYTF.

The chain recombines TRBV18 with TRBJ1-3; D not certain. Trimming removed 2 bases at V and 0 bases at J, with 5 bases between. In germline, CDR1 is KGHSH, CDR2 LQKENI. This CDR3 is 14 amino acids long. CDR3 bases: TGTGCCAGCTCACCAACAGACTCTGGAAACACCATATATTTT. Encoded protein: CASSPTDSGNTIYF.

The chain is built from TRBV25-1 and TRBJ1-1; no clear D. The CDR3 is made up of 16 amino acids. The germline V gene has CDR1 MGHDK and CDR2 SYGVNS. The V gene lost 1 base and the J gene lost 5 bases, with 17 bases spanning the gap. The CDR3 spells CASSELRAQGWTEAFF. As DNA, the CDR3 is TGTGCCAGCAGTGAATTGAGGGCACAAGGTTGGACTGAAGCTTTCTTT. The full variable domain, in which reference TRBV25-1 and TRBJ1-1 provide the parts outside the CDR3, is EADIYQTPRYLVIGTGKKITLECSQTMGHDKMYWYQQDPGMELHLIHYSYGVNSTEKGDLSSESTVSRIRTEHFPLTLESARPSHTSQYLCASSELRAQGWTEAFFGQGTRLTVV.

The rearrangement joins TRBV10-2 to TRBJ2-1; 8 nucleotides align to TRBD2. The junction had 7 bases not matched to a gene; V was cut back by 3 bases and J by 6 bases. The V gene's germline CDR1 is WSHSY and CDR2 SAAADI. This CDR3 region has 15 residues. The CDR3 DNA is TGCGCCAGCAGTGATAGGGTAGCGGGAAGCAATGAGCAGTTCTTC. This sequence encodes CASSDRVAGSNEQFF.

J is TRBJ1-3 and V is TRBV6-5; no firm D call. Trimming took off 11 bases at V and 0 bases at J, with 17 bases between the two ends. The V gene's germline CDR1 is MNHEY and CDR2 SVGAGI. The CDR3 covers 15 residues. Here the CDR3 DNA reads TGTGCCTCCCCTAAGAACAGCCCCTCTGGAAACACCATATATTTT. It translates to CASPKNSPSGNTIYF.